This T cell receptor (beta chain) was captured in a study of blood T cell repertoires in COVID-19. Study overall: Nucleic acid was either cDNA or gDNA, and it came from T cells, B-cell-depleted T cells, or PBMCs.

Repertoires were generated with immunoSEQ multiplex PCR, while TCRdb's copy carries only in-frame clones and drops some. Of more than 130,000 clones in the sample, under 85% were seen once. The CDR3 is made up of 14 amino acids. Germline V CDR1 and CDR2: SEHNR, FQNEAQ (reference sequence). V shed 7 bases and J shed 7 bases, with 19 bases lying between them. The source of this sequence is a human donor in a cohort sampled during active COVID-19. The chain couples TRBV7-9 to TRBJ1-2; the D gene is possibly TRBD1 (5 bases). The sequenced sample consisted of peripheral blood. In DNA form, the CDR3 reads TGTGCCAGCACCCCCCCGGGGGGACGCGTTGGCTACACCTTC. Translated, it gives CASTPPGGRVGYTF.